The T cell receptor beta chain described here comes from a study of blood T cells in healthy people across ages. CDR1 is MNHEY, CDR2 SVGAGI, per germline. Trimming pared 7 bases from V and 6 bases from J, leaving 24 bases between. CDR3 length: 16 amino acids. This clonotype was observed a few times. Its antigen is still unknown. A sample-barcoded 5' primer and a J-beta primer mix were used in a second PCR of roughly 7 to 11 cycles. TCRdb re-called the 5' RACE reads through MiXCR, storing one row per CDR3 protein. Of around 1.5 million distinct CDR3 sequences in the sample, 30% to 35% were seen once. General observations from the study: The study lacked donor CMV status, which possibly confounded expanded clonotype changes. TCR beta diversity tracked closely with naive T cell percentage. Whereas aged donors had fewer naive CD4+ cells, long-lived donors had more of them and higher diversity.

The specimen was blood. This TCR came from a woman in her 30s in good health. The chain links TRBV6-5 to TRBJ1-2; a weak D match, TRBD1 (6 bases). The CDR3 spells CASKSRATRGSDGYTF. CDR3 bases: TGTGCCAGCAAATCCCGGGCGACCAGGGGTTCGGATGGCTACACCTTC.